The clone carrying this T cell receptor beta chain appeared once. Generated by immunoSEQ multiplex PCR, the TCRdb table keeps only in-frame clones and is missing some. The sample includes hundreds of thousands of clones, 60% to 85% of them seen just once. The sample comes from a study of shared clonotypes between healthy human individuals. Deletions cut 2 bases from V and 7 bases from J, with 8 bases between. This CDR3 contains 13 residues. Per the germline V gene, CDR1 is MNHNS and CDR2 is SASEGT. Material: PBMCs. The TCR was taken from a woman aged 40 to 49 in good health. Some clones in this sample may be carry-over from other donors' samples. This chain connects TRBV6-1 to TRBJ1-4; unclear D gene. CDR3 in amino acids: CASSEIGPEKLFF. In DNA, the CDR3 is TGTGCCAGCAGTGAAATAGGGCCTGAAAAACTGTTTTTT.